A single sample gave rise to the 25 T cell receptor beta chains below, sequenced in a study of T cells expressing NK-cell markers. TCRdb re-called the 5' RACE reads and shows each CDR3 protein once, DNA omitted. The sample has around 380,000 distinct CDR3 sequences, and its top ten clones hold about 11%. Sequenced sample: blood T cells: a sorted CD56 or NKG2C T cell subset, CD4+ or CD8+ T cells, or bulk PBMC T cells (not recorded which). The receptor set was obtained from a woman aged 45 to 65 in good health.

The J gene is TRBJ2-1, the V gene TRBV11-1; the D gene TCRdb calls, TRBD1, cannot be checked with no DNA. Germline loops: CDR1 SGHAT, CDR2 FQDESV (reference sequence). The length of the CDR3 is 13 residues. The CDR3 loop reads CASSLSPSREQFF.

The chain employs TRBV20-1 and TRBJ2-3; TCRdb's D call, TRBD1, is unchecked because there is no DNA. CDR1 and CDR2 from the germline V gene are DFQATT and SNEGSKA (reference sequence). The CDR3 contains 14 residues. CDR3: CSRQAEMSTDTQYF.

The chain recombines TRBV5-1 with TRBJ2-1; no DNA is available, so the TRBD1 call from TCRdb remains unchecked. The CDR3 is 13 residues long. Germline CDR1 SGHRS, CDR2 YFSETQ. The CDR3: CASSLDRGNEQFF.

The V gene is TRBV25-1, the J gene TRBJ2-4; TCRdb gives TRBD1 as the D gene, but with no DNA this cannot be confirmed. The CDR3 totals 15 residues. Germline CDR1 reads MGHDK; CDR2 reads SYGVNS. Here the CDR3 reads CASSETGTPKNIQYF. The full variable domain, rest sourced from reference TRBV25-1 and TRBJ2-4, is EADIYQTPRYLVIGTGKKITLECSQTMGHDKMYWYQQDPGMELHLIHYSYGVNSTEKGDLSSESTVSRIRTEHFPLTLESARPSHTSQYLCASSETGTPKNIQYFGAGTRLSVL.

V is TRBV12-3 or TRBV12-4 and J is TRBJ2-5; without DNA, the TCRdb call of TRBD1 cannot be checked. The CDR3 has 15 residues. CDR3 loop: CASSSTRDGEETQYF.

The rearrangement joins TRBV6-4 to TRBJ2-1; TCRdb calls TRBD2, which cannot be checked without DNA. The CDR3 has 15 amino acids. CDR1 is MRHNA and CDR2 is SNTAGT in the germline V gene. The CDR3 protein is CASSETTSGSNEQFF.

The rearrangement joins TRBV6-1 to TRBJ2-2. The CDR3 is made up of 16 amino acids. CDR1 MNHNS and CDR2 SASEGT come from the germline V gene. CDR3 sequence: CASSESFGVFAGELFF.

This sequence joins TRBV12-3 or TRBV12-4 and TRBJ2-7; no DNA is available, so the TRBD2 call from TCRdb remains unchecked. The CDR3 length is 15 residues. The CDR3 here is CASSPLASGSGEQYF.

The rearrangement joins TRBV5-1 to TRBJ2-7; TCRdb outputs TRBD1, but without DNA this stays unchecked. CDR1 and CDR2 from the germline V gene are SGHRS and YFSETQ. The CDR3 spans 13 residues. CDR3 protein: CASSDREAYEQYF. The entire variable domain, with the rest obtained from reference TRBV5-1 and TRBJ2-7, is as follows: KAGVTQTPRYLIKTRGQQVTLSCSPISGHRSVSWYQQTPGQGLQFLFEYFSETQRNKGNFPGRFSGRQFSNSRSEMNVSTLELGDSALYLCASSDREAYEQYFGPGTRLTVT.

V is TRBV10-3 and J is TRBJ1-2. The CDR3 spans 14 residues. The V gene's germline CDR1 is ENHRY and CDR2 SYGVKD. CDR3 sequence reads: CAITPRGQGDGYTF.

The chain uses TRBV27 and TRBJ1-1. Germline assignment: CDR1 MNHEY and CDR2 SMNVEV (reference sequence). This CDR3 contains 18 residues. The CDR3: CASSLRVGLLGVNTEAFF.

The V and J genes are TRBV4-1 and TRBJ2-6; without DNA, the TCRdb call of TRBD1 cannot be checked. Germline V gene sequence: CDR1 MGHRA, CDR2 YSYEKL. The CDR3 extends over 17 amino acids. This chain's CDR3 is CASSHRFAGGGANVLTF.

V gene TRBV24-1 combines with J gene TRBJ2-3; lacking DNA, the TRBD2 call made by TCRdb goes unchecked. The germline V gene encodes CDR1 KGHDR and CDR2 SFDVKD. The CDR3 consists of 16 residues. The CDR3 region is CATSDRLAGGSDTQYF.

The chain joins TRBV11-3 to TRBJ2-2; TCRdb picks TRBD1, but there is no DNA to check that call. Germline V gives CDR1 SGHNT, CDR2 YENEEA. The CDR3 sequence is 16 residues long. Here the CDR3 reads CASSLAGTEKNRELFF. Complete variable domain (other parts from reference TRBV11-3 and TRBJ2-2): EAGVVQSPRYKIIEKKQPVAFWCNPISGHNTLYWYLQNLGQGPELLIRYENEEAVDDSQLPKDRFSAERLKGVDSTLKIQPAELGDSAVYLCASSLAGTEKNRELFFGEGSRLTVL.

The chain has TRBV9 and TRBJ2-4; TCRdb's D call, TRBD1, is unchecked because there is no DNA. Germline V gene data show CDR1 as SGDLS and CDR2 as YYNGEE. This CDR3 comprises 15 residues. The CDR3 reads CASSAQTGRGNIQYF.

The chain is built from TRBV4-2 and TRBJ2-4. From germline, CDR1 is LGHNA and CDR2 YNFKEQ. There are 15 residues in the CDR3. CDR3 sequence reads: CASSQDLPAKNIQYF.

The V and J genes are TRBV12-3 or TRBV12-4 and TRBJ2-7. The CDR3 has 11 residues. Here the CDR3 reads CASSLAARQYF.

J is TRBJ1-4 and V is TRBV7-8. The CDR3 is 15 amino acids. The germline V gene has CDR1 SGHVS and CDR2 FQNEAQ. CDR3 sequence: CASSAERISFEKLFF.

The chain links TRBV11-2 to TRBJ2-3. This CDR3 is 14 amino acids long. CDR1 is SGHAT and CDR2 is FQNNGV in the germline V gene. This CDR3 is CASRSIVGYDTQYF.

The chain employs TRBV2 and TRBJ2-5; the D gene TCRdb calls, TRBD2, cannot be checked with no DNA. CDR3 length: 15 residues. Germline V gene sequence: CDR1 SNHLY, CDR2 FYNNEI. The CDR3 region is CASSRLTSGKETQYF.

The chain joins TRBV20-1 to TRBJ2-4; the D call from TCRdb, TRBD1, cannot be confirmed without DNA. The CDR3 totals 13 residues. CDR1 and CDR2 (germline): DFQATT, SNEGSKA (reference sequence). The CDR3 reads CSARGSFRDIQYF.

J is TRBJ1-3 and V is TRBV5-1; there is no DNA to check the TCRdb D call of TRBD1. Looked up from germline, CDR1 is SGHRS and CDR2 is YFSETQ. CDR3 length: 14 residues. This CDR3 reads CASRDRGPGNTIYF.

The rearrangement uses TRBV27 and TRBJ2-1; the D call from TCRdb, TRBD2, cannot be confirmed without DNA. This CDR3 has 14 amino acids. CDR1 and CDR2 (germline): MNHEY, SMNVEV (reference sequence). This chain's CDR3 is CAIGTGLHWVEQFF.

The chain uses TRBV9 and TRBJ2-1. The CDR3 consists of 12 residues. Looked up from germline, CDR1 is SGDLS and CDR2 is YYNGEE. The CDR3 loop is CASSPQYNEQFF.

The chain combines TRBV12-3 or TRBV12-4 with TRBJ2-3; TCRdb designates TRBD1, a call that cannot be tested without DNA. The CDR3 contains 16 residues. The CDR3 loop reads CASSIYRTGSTDTQYF.